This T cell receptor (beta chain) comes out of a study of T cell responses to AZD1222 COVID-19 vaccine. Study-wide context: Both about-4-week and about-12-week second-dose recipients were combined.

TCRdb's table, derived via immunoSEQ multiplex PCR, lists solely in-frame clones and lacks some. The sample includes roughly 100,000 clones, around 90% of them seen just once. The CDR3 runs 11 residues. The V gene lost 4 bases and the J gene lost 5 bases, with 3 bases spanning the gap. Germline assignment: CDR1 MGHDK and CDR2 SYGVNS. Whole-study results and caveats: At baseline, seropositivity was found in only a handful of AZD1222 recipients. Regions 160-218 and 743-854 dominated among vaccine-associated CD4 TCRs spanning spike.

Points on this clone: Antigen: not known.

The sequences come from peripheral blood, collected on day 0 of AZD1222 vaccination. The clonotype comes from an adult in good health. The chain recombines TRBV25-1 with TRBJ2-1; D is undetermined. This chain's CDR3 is CASSVNNEQFF. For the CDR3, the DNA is TGTGCCAGCAGTGTGAACAATGAGCAGTTCTTC.